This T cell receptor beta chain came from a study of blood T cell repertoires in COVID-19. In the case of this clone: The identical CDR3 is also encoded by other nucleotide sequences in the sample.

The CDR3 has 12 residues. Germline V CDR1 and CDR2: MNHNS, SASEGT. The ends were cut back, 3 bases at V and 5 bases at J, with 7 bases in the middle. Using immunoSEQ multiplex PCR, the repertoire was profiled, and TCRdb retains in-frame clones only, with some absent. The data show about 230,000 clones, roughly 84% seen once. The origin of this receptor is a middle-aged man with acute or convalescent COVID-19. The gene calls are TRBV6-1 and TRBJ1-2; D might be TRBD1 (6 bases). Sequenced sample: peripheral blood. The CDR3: CASSDRGYGYTF. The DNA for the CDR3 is TGTGCCAGCAGTGACAGGGGATATGGCTACACCTTC.